One sample yielded the 2 T cell receptor beta chains listed below, sequenced in a study of control samples from healthy donors and cancer patients. TCRdb's table, derived via immunoSEQ multiplex PCR, lists solely in-frame clones and lacks some. Among 130,000 or so clones, around 94% were seen once, and the ten largest hold 13% to 15%. Sample: PBMCs. Receptors originate from a man in his sixties with colorectal cancer.

V and J are TRBV18 and TRBJ1-2; D unresolved. Germline V lookup: CDR1 KGHSH, CDR2 LQKENI. The CDR3 runs 12 residues. V shed 3 bases and J shed 7 bases, with 9 bases lying between them. The CDR3 DNA is TGTGCCAGCTCACCTGCCGTGGGTGGCTACACCTTC. Its translation is CASSPAVGGYTF.

This clone has only one observation. The chain uses TRBV25-1 and TRBJ2-2, with a weak D call TRBD1 (6 bases). The V and J ends lost 3 bases and 5 bases respectively, with 10 bases between them. The germline V gene encodes CDR1 MGHDK and CDR2 SYGVNS. This CDR3 comprises 14 residues. The CDR3 loop is CASSDRGQTGELFF. In DNA form, the CDR3 reads TGTGCCAGCAGTGACCGCGGACAGACCGGGGAGCTGTTTTTT.